Following are 25 T cell receptor beta chains from one sample sequenced in a study of blood T cell repertoires in COVID-19. Only in-frame clones appear in the TCRdb table, and some are missing; sequencing was by immunoSEQ multiplex PCR. The sample contains more than 300,000 clones, 80% to 90% of which appear only once. The sequenced sample was PBMCs or T cells enriched from blood (not recorded which). Receptor source: a man aged 40-55 years in a cohort exposed to, infected with or recovered from COVID-19 (not recorded which).

The rearrangement uses TRBV5-1 and TRBJ2-3, with 12 nucleotides matching TRBD2. V was pared by 4 bases and J by 0 bases, with 3 bases of the junction left unmatched. The germline V gene has CDR1 SGHRS and CDR2 YFSETQ. CDR3 length: 16 amino acids. CDR3 region: CASSGGLAGSTDTQYF. For the CDR3, the DNA is TGCGCCAGCAGCGGTGGACTAGCGGGGAGCACAGATACGCAGTATTTT. Drawing the rest from reference TRBV5-1 and TRBJ2-3, the complete variable domain is KAGVTQTPRYLIKTRGQQVTLSCSPISGHRSVSWYQQTPGQGLQFLFEYFSETQRNKGNFPGRFSGRQFSNSRSEMNVSTLELGDSALYLCASSGGLAGSTDTQYFGPGTRLTVL.

V and J are TRBV18 and TRBJ2-7, with D possibly being TRBD1 (5 bases). The germline V and J ends were trimmed by 3 bases and 1 base, with 13 bases remaining between them. The CDR3 is 15 residues long. CDR1 and CDR2 from the germline V gene are KGHSH and LQKENI. The CDR3 region is CASSPNRSGSYEQYF. The CDR3 nucleotides are TGTGCCAGCTCACCGAACAGGTCAGGTTCCTACGAGCAGTACTTC.

This clone was recorded only once. The V gene is TRBV28, the J gene TRBJ2-7, with a tentative D call TRBD2 (6 bases). Trimming left V 5 bases short and J 3 bases short, with 11 bases between. The CDR3 consists of 13 residues. Germline V gene data show CDR1 as MDHEN and CDR2 as SYDVKM. In nucleotides, the CDR3 is TGTGCCAGCAGTCCCGGACTAAACTACGAGCAGTACTTC. Protein sequence: CASSPGLNYEQYF.

This clone occurred once. The V gene is TRBV6-2 or TRBV6-3, the J gene TRBJ1-5; D perhaps matches TRBD1 (5 bases). Germline V gene lookup returns CDR1 MNHEY and CDR2 SVGEGT. CDR3 size: 16 residues. V was trimmed by 6 bases and J by 1 base, leaving 16 bases between them. CDR3 region: CASSPRGEGSNQPQHF. The CDR3 DNA reads TGTGCCAGCAGCCCCCGGGGGGAAGGCAGCAATCAGCCCCAGCATTTT.

The V gene is TRBV3-1 (or the pseudogene TRBV3-2), the J gene TRBJ2-7; tentative D call: TRBD1 (5 bases). Germline V gene data show CDR1 as LGHDT and CDR2 as YNNKEL (reference sequence). The V gene lost 1 base and the J gene lost 0 bases, with 7 bases spanning the gap. There are 14 residues in the CDR3. CDR3 in amino acids: CASSQAGISYEQYF. CDR3 DNA: TGTGCCAGCAGCCAAGCAGGGATCTCCTACGAGCAGTACTTC.

This clone was picked up one time. J is TRBJ2-7 and V is TRBV19; tentative D call: TRBD2 (5 bases). The CDR3 length is 16 residues. V was shortened by 3 bases and J by 4 bases, with 19 bases between the two germline ends. The germline CDR1 and CDR2 sequences are LNHDA and SQIVND (reference sequence). This CDR3 reads CASSISTPAGEYEQYF. The CDR3 DNA reads as TGTGCCAGTAGTATCTCGACCCCCGCCGGGGAATACGAGCAGTACTTC.

The chain is built from TRBV7-2 and TRBJ1-2, with 7 bases lining up with TRBD1. Germline V gene data show CDR1 as SGHTA and CDR2 as FQGNSA. The CDR3 has 14 amino acids. V lost 5 bases and J lost 5; bases outside the gene matches: 8. Here the CDR3 DNA reads TGTGCCAGCAGCCCCGACAGGGCACGATATGGCTACACCTTC. It translates to CASSPDRARYGYTF.

J is TRBJ2-7 and V is TRBV10-3; 13 nucleotides line up with TRBD2. V dropped 10 bases and J dropped 6; count of bases not matched to a gene: 6. The CDR3 sequence is 13 residues long. Germline CDR1 reads ENHRY; CDR2 reads SYGVKD. The CDR3 nucleotides read TGTGCCACCGGACTAGCGGGAGACGGCGAGCAGTACTTC. It is translated as CATGLAGDGEQYF.

The chain links TRBV9 to TRBJ1-2; unclear D gene. V lost 0 bases to trimming and J lost 3 bases, with 6 bases between them. This CDR3 region has 13 residues. The V gene's germline CDR1 is SGDLS and CDR2 YYNGEE. CDR3 residues: CASSVDQDYGYTF. CDR3 DNA: TGTGCCAGCAGCGTAGATCAGGACTATGGCTACACCTTC.

The chain is built from TRBV3-1 (or the pseudogene TRBV3-2) and TRBJ2-5, with D possibly matching TRBD1 (6 bases). CDR3 length equals 15 residues. Trimming took off 4 bases at V and 0 bases at J, with 12 bases between the two ends. Germline loops: CDR1 LGHDT, CDR2 YNNKEL (reference sequence). The CDR3 coding sequence is TGTGCCAGCAGCCTCCCCCGGGACAACCAAGAGACCCAGTACTTC. Residues: CASSLPRDNQETQYF.

The rearrangement joins TRBV5-1 to TRBJ1-3, with TRBD1 identical over 7 bases. CDR1 SGHRS and CDR2 YFSETQ come from the germline V gene. CDR3 length: 16 amino acids. J was trimmed by 2 bases and V by 4 bases; bases with no gene match: 9. The CDR3 DNA follows: TGCGCCAGCAGCCTAAAGACAGGGAGTGCTGGAAACACCATATATTTT. This codes for CASSLKTGSAGNTIYF. Looking up the rest from reference TRBV5-1 and TRBJ1-3 gives the full variable domain: KAGVTQTPRYLIKTRGQQVTLSCSPISGHRSVSWYQQTPGQGLQFLFEYFSETQRNKGNFPGRFSGRQFSNSRSEMNVSTLELGDSALYLCASSLKTGSAGNTIYFGEGSWLTVV.

Written as DNA, the CDR3 is TGTGCCAGCAGCTTAAATTCCAGGGAGGTATTCAGTGAGCAGTTCTTC. Translated: CASSLNSREVFSEQFF. The chain is built from TRBV7-3 and TRBJ2-1; the D gene is possibly TRBD2 (6 bases). V gave up 1 base and J gave up 9 bases, with 19 bases separating them. The length of the CDR3 is 16 residues. Germline V gene data show CDR1 as SGHTA and CDR2 as FQGTGA.

V and J are TRBV21-1 and TRBJ2-1; TRBD1, as called in the table, went unchecked against the DNA. TRBV21-1 is a documented pseudogene. This CDR3 spans 13 amino acids. CDR3 loop: CASSPTGGGEQFF. CDR3 sequence (DNA): TGTGCCAGCAGCCCGACAGGGGGCGGTGAGCAGTTCTTC.

The chain has TRBV28 and TRBJ2-3; 8 bases agree with TRBD1. V trimming: 5 bases; J trimming: 1 base; junction bases outside the gene matches: 5. Germline values: CDR1 MDHEN, CDR2 SYDVKM. The CDR3 length is 15 residues. CDR3 bases: TGTGCCAGCAGTCCCCGGGGACAGGGCACAGATACGCAGTATTTT. This sequence encodes CASSPRGQGTDTQYF.

This sequence joins TRBV19 and TRBJ2-3, with 8 bases fitting TRBD2. V lost 5 bases, J lost 5 bases, and 6 bases stayed unmatched. The CDR3 totals 14 residues. CDR1 is LNHDA and CDR2 is SQIVND in the germline V gene (reference sequence). DNA of the CDR3: TGTGCCAGTAGTTCGCGGGGGGCAAGAGATACGCAGTATTTT. Its translation: CASSSRGARDTQYF.

V and J are TRBV18 and TRBJ2-7; TRBD2 matches at 7 bases. Germline V lookup: CDR1 KGHSH, CDR2 LQKENI. The J segment lost 0 bases and the V segment lost 1 base, leaving 6 bases of the junction unmatched. This CDR3 has 16 residues. The DNA for the CDR3 is TGTGCCAGCTCACCACTGGCTAGCGGAAACTCCTACGAGCAGTACTTC. It translates to CASSPLASGNSYEQYF.

In this sample, this clone turned up once. The V and J genes are TRBV5-6 and TRBJ2-3, with D perhaps TRBD1 (5 bases). Germline assignment: CDR1 SGHDT and CDR2 YYEEEE. The CDR3 runs to 13 residues. Between the trimmed V and J ends, which lost 9 bases and 2 bases, there was a span of 13 bases. CDR3 amino acids: CATWKGATDTQYF. Written as DNA, the CDR3 is TGTGCCACTTGGAAAGGGGCCACAGATACGCAGTATTTT.

The chain combines TRBV7-2 with TRBJ2-2; TRBD2 matches 7 bases. This CDR3 region has 17 residues. V lost 2 bases, J lost 4 bases, and 10 bases stayed unmatched. Looked up from germline, CDR1 is SGHTA and CDR2 is FQGNSA. The CDR3 nucleotides read TGTGCCAGCAGCTTAATGGTTTTGGCTAGCGGCACCGGGGAGCTGTTTTTT. Translation: CASSLMVLASGTGELFF.

This chain links TRBV10-3 with TRBJ2-2; possible D gene TRBD1, 5 bases. Per germline, CDR1 ENHRY and CDR2 SYGVKD. The CDR3 is 14 amino acids. The V and J ends lost 1 base and 7 bases respectively, with 10 bases between them. This CDR3 is CAISEWEGVGELFF. CDR3 bases: TGTGCCATCAGTGAGTGGGAAGGGGTCGGGGAGCTGTTTTTT.

The CDR3 coding sequence is TGTGCCAGCAGAACAACAGGGTTGGGAAACACCATATATTTT. Translated: CASRTTGLGNTIYF. V usage is TRBV28 and J usage is TRBJ1-3; perhaps TRBD1 as D (6 bases). Deletions cut 6 bases from V and 4 bases from J, with 13 bases between. The V gene's germline CDR1 is MDHEN and CDR2 SYDVKM. The CDR3 is 14 residues long.

The CDR3 sequence is CASSKTGTTTYEQYF. For the CDR3, the DNA is TGTGCCAGCAGTAAGACCGGGACTACCACCTACGAGCAGTACTTC. The chain carries TRBV27 and TRBJ2-7, with 7 bases that match TRBD2. V lost 5 bases to trimming and J lost 2 bases; unmatched junction nucleotides: 9. The CDR3 has 15 residues. The germline gives CDR1 MNHEY, CDR2 SMNVEV (reference sequence).

The chain couples TRBV27 to TRBJ2-3, with D possibly TRBD2 on 6 matching bases. Germline CDR1 and CDR2: MNHEY and SMNVEV (reference sequence). The CDR3 is 16 amino acids. The V end lost 6 bases, the J end lost 2 bases, and 18 bases lay between the germline ends. The chain's CDR3 is CASSAAKRVTTDTQYF. The CDR3 region has the DNA TGTGCCAGCAGCGCGGCTAAGCGGGTGACCACAGATACGCAGTATTTT.

This rearrangement joins TRBV18 to TRBJ2-7, with TRBD1 matching 11 bases. Germline V lookup: CDR1 KGHSH, CDR2 LQKENI. Losses at the gene ends were 3 bases for V and 3 bases for J; bases not matched to a gene: 4. The CDR3 extends over 15 amino acids. CDR3 loop: CASSPRTGGNYEQYF. Written as DNA, the CDR3 is TGTGCCAGCTCACCGAGGACAGGGGGCAACTACGAGCAGTACTTC.

This clone was picked up one time. V gene TRBV7-2 combines with J gene TRBJ1-3; D perhaps matches TRBD1 (5 bases). The germline gives CDR1 SGHTA, CDR2 FQGNSA. This CDR3 region has 14 residues. Trimming removed 3 bases from V and 3 bases from J, with 9 bases in between. The CDR3 protein is CASSLGGFGNTIYF. DNA for the CDR3: TGTGCCAGCAGCTTGGGGGGGTTTGGAAACACCATATATTTT.

The chain combines TRBV12-2 with TRBJ2-7; the DNA was not used to check the table's D call, TRBD2. TRBV12-2 is shown as a pseudogene. This CDR3 is built from 15 residues. For the CDR3, the DNA is TGTGCAAGTCGCTTAGTCTGGCGGGACCTCTACGAGCAGTACTTC. Translated, it gives CASRLVWRDLYEQYF.